A single T cell receptor beta chain is shown here with its context. The target antigen is unknown. Amplification of TCR alpha and beta CDR3 regions from RNA used iRepertoire nested multiplex PCR. Each CDR3 protein is one row after TCRdb ran MiXCR on the multiplex PCR reads. This table has around 390,000 distinct CDR3 sequences, about 40% appearing once. CDR1 is DFQATT and CDR2 is SNEGSKA in the germline V gene (reference sequence). The CDR3 runs 13 residues. The V end was cut by 3 bases, the J end by 2 bases, with 11 bases between. The source of the sample is a study of glioma-infiltrating T cells. Overall study context: Presurgical dexamethasone in glioma patients lasted six or fewer days.

Study results and caveats: Non-neoplastic patients had below-expected tissue-blood divergence, while all gliomas exceeded expectation. A blood CDR3 motif signature was depleted in highly divergent patients.

The chain recombines TRBV20-1 with TRBJ2-7, with D perhaps TRBD1 (5 bases). The clonotype originates from a human donor with low-grade glioma or glioblastoma, undergoing nonglioma brain surgery, or in good health (not recorded which). Sequenced material: glioma tissue, nonneoplastic brain tissue, or PBMCs (not recorded which). The CDR3 loop reads CSARGLEAYEQYF. The CDR3 DNA is TGCAGTGCTAGGGGGCTAGAGGCCTACGAGCAGTACTTC.